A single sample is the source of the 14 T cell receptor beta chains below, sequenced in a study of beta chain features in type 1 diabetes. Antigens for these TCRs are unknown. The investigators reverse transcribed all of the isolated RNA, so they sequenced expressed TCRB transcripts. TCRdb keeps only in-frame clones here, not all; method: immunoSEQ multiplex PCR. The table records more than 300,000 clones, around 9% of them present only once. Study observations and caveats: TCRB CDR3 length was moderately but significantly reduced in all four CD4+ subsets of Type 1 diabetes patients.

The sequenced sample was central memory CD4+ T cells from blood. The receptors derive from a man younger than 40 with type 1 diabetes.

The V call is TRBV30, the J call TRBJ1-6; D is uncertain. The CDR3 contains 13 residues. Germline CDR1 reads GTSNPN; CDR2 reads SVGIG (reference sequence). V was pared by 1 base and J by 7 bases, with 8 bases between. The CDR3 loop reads CAWSDNRNSPLHF. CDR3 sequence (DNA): TGTGCCTGGAGTGATAACAGAAATTCACCCCTCCACTTT.

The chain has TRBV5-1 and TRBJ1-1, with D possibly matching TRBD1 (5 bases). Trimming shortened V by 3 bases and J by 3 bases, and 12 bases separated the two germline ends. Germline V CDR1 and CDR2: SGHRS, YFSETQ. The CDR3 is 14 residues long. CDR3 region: CASSSGHRDTEAFF. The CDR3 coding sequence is TGCGCCAGCAGCTCGGGGCATAGAGACACTGAAGCTTTCTTT. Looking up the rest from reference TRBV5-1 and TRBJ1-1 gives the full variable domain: KAGVTQTPRYLIKTRGQQVTLSCSPISGHRSVSWYQQTPGQGLQFLFEYFSETQRNKGNFPGRFSGRQFSNSRSEMNVSTLELGDSALYLCASSSGHRDTEAFFGQGTRLTVV.

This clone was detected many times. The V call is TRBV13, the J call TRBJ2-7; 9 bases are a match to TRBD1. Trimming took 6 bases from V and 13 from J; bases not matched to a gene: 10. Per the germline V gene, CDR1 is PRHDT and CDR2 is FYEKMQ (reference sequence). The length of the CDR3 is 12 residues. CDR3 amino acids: CASRNHRGRVYF. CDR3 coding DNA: TGTGCCAGCAGGAACCACAGGGGGCGCGTATACTTC.

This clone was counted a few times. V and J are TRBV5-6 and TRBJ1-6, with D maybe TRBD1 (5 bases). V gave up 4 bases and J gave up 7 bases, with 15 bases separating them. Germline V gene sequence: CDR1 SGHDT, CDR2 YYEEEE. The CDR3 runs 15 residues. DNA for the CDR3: TGTGCCAGCAGCAGCCGCGGGGCTCAAAATTCACCCCTCCACTTT. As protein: CASSSRGAQNSPLHF.

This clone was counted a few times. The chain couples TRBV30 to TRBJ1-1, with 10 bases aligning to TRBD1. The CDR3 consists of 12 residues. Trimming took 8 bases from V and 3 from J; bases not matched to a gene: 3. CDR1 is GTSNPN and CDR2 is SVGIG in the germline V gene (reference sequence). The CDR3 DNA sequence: TGTGCCGTGGGACAGGGGCACACTGAAGCTTTCTTT. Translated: CAVGQGHTEAFF. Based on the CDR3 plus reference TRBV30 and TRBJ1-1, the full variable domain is SQTIHQWPATLVQPVGSPLSLECTVEGTSNPNLYWYRQAAGRGLQLLFYSVGIGQISSEVPQNLSASRPQDRQFILSSKKLLLSDSGFYLCAVGQGHTEAFFGQGTRLTVV.

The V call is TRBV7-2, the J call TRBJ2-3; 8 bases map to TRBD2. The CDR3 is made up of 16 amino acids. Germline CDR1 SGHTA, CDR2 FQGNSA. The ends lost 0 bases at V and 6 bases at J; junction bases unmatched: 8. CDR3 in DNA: TGTGCCAGCAGCTTAGCGTCGGGGGGGGCGAGGGATACGCAGTATTTT. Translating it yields CASSLASGGARDTQYF. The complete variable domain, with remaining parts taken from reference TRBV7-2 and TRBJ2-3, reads GAGVSQSPSNKVTEKGKDVELRCDPISGHTALYWYRQSLGQGLEFLIYFQGNSAPDKSGLPSDRFSAERTGGSVSTLTIQRTQQEDSAVYLCASSLASGGARDTQYFGPGTRLTVL.

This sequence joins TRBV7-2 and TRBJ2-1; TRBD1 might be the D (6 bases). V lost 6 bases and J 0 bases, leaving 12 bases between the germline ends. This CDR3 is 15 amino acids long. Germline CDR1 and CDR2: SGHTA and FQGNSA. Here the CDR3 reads CASRRQEDSYNEQFF. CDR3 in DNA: TGTGCCAGCAGGCGACAGGAGGACTCCTACAATGAGCAGTTCTTC. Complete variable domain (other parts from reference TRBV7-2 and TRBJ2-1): GAGVSQSPSNKVTEKGKDVELRCDPISGHTALYWYRQSLGQGLEFLIYFQGNSAPDKSGLPSDRFSAERTGGSVSTLTIQRTQQEDSAVYLCASRRQEDSYNEQFFGPGTRLTVL.

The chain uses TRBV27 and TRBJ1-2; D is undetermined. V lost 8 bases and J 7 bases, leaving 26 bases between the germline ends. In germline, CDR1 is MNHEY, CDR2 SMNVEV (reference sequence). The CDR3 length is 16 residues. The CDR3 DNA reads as TGTGCCAGCCACCCCTTGTCGACGGGCCATTCGGGTGGCTACACCTTC. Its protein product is CASHPLSTGHSGGYTF.

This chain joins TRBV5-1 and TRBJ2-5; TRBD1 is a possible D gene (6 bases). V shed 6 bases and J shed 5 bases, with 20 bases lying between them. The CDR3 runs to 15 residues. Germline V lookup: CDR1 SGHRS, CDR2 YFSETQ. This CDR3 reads CASTVQGTSRETQYF. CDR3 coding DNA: TGCGCCAGCACCGTACAGGGAACCTCTAGGGAGACCCAGTACTTC.

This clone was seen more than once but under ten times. In DNA form, the CDR3 reads TGTGCCAGCTCATCGAACACCGGGGAGCTGTTTTTT. Translation: CASSSNTGELFF. V gene TRBV18 combines with J gene TRBJ2-2; D is unclear. Germline V lookup: CDR1 KGHSH, CDR2 LQKENI. The germline V and J ends were trimmed by 5 bases and 0 bases, with 1 base remaining between them. The CDR3 consists of 12 residues.

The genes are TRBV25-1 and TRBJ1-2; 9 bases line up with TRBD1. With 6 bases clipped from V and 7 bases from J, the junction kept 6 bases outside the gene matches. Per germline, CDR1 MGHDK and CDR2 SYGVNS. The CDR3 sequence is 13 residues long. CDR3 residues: CASRPQGAGGYTF. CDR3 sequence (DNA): TGTGCCAGCAGACCACAGGGGGCGGGTGGCTACACCTTC.

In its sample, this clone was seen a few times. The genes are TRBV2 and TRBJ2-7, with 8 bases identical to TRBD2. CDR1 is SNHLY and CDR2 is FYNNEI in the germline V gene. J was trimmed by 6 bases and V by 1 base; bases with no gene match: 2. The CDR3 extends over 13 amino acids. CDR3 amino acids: CASSEDGGAEQYF. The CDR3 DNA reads TGTGCCAGCAGTGAAGACGGGGGGGCCGAGCAGTACTTC.

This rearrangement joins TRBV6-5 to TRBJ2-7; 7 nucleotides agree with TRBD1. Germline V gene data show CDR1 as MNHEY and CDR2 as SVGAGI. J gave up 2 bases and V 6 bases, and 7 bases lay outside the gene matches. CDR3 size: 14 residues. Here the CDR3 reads CASRDRQGPYEQYF. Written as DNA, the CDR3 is TGTGCCAGCAGAGACCGACAGGGCCCCTACGAGCAGTACTTC.

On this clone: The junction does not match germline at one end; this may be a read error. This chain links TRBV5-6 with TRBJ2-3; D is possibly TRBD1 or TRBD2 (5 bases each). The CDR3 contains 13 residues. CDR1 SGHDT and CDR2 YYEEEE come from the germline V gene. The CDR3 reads CASTLTGTQFAWF. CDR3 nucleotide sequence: TGTGCCAGCACCCTGACCGGGACCCAATTCGCTTGGTTT.